This TCR beta chain was retrieved from a study of OX40 agonist ivuxolimab in advanced cancers. Study at large: Intravenous ivuxolimab was administered to patients every 2 weeks at 0.01 to 10 mg/kg.

Concerning this clone itself: The antigen remains undetermined.

Study results and caveats: Both blood CD4+ and CD8+ T cells showed clonal growth by week 6 at 0.1 to 3.0 mg/kg.

Sequencing used immunoSEQ multiplex PCR; TCRdb keeps in-frame clones, though not all of them. Among some 35,000 clones, around 73% were seen once, and the ten largest hold 22%. Here the sequenced sample was CD4+ or CD8+ T cells sorted from blood, taken in a trial of the OX40 agonist ivuxolimab. The receptor's source is an adult with an advanced solid tumor such as melanoma, head and neck, liver or kidney cancer.

CDR3 residues: CASSLGTASYEQYF. The DNA for the CDR3 is TGTGCCAGCAGCTTGGGGACAGCCTCCTACGAGCAGTACTTC. The rearrangement uses TRBV7-8 and TRBJ2-5, with 7 bases fitting TRBD1. The J call may not be correct, given that the DNA end is closer to TRBJ2-7. CDR1 is SGHVS, CDR2 FQNEAQ, per germline. The CDR3 covers 14 residues.